The rows below give T cell receptor beta chains drawn from one sample of a study of radiation and T cells in renal cell carcinoma. Sequenced by immunoSEQ multiplex PCR; TCRdb stores in-frame clones only, minus some. The sample gives tens of thousands of clones, 82% of which show up once; almost 6.5% is in the top ten. The sequencing here drew on blood, taken from a patient whose treatment included radiotherapy and nephrectomy. The receptor set was obtained from a man in his sixties with renal cell carcinoma. Each CDR3 is given with its conserved first and last residue. Only some rows state a clone size, as once, few, many or a class for expanded clones.

clone size	V gene	J gene	CDR3 protein
few	TRBV7-9	TRBJ1-2	CASSLGRIYGYTF
once	TRBV5-1	TRBJ2-3	CASSSGLAVSTDTQYF
-	TRBV18	TRBJ2-1	CASSLGLPVDEQFF
-	TRBV27	TRBJ1-5	CASSLWGQGGNQPQHF
-	TRBV27	TRBJ2-7	CASSPGIEQYF
-	TRBV28	TRBJ2-1	CASSSPGSGSRNEQFF
-	TRBV7-9	TRBJ1-5	CASSLDIQPQHF
-	TRBV7-8	TRBJ1-4	CASSPQGRRRSEKLFF
-	TRBV23-1	TRBJ1-1	CASSPNLRQGASILAMNTEAFF
-	TRBV5-1	TRBJ2-7	CASSFAGTGIYEQYF
once	TRBV6-1	TRBJ2-3	CASSTGLANTDTQYF
-	TRBV28	TRBJ2-7	CASSRVGVYEQYF
-	TRBV15	TRBJ2-7	CATSTDRASYEQYF
once	TRBV7-2	TRBJ2-5	CASSFIPDFGETQYF
-	TRBV5-1	TRBJ2-3	CASSYRSYASTDTQYF
-	TRBV4-3	TRBJ2-1	CASSQRALAGLQNEQFF
-	TRBV6-6	TRBJ2-4	CASSYSAQVQYF
-	TRBV19	TRBJ1-5	CASSIGGLKPQHF
-	TRBV4-2	TRBJ2-7	CASSQDSPRDEQYF
few	TRBV29-1	TRBJ1-1	CSVVTIGRENTEAFF
-	TRBV6-1	TRBJ2-7	CASSVFRGSYEQYF
-	TRBV9	TRBJ2-3	CASSVEGVAGLDTQYF
-	TRBV5-6	TRBJ2-7	CASSLGVAGRGRDYEQYF
-	TRBV7-2	TRBJ1-1	CASSLIGRYEAFF
-	TRBV28	TRBJ2-7	CASSLLAVTYEQYF
-	TRBV7-2	TRBJ2-1	CASRPTSGAYNEQFF
few	TRBV12-5	TRBJ2-1	CASGLVAGVGNEQFF
-	TRBV7-2	TRBJ2-7	CASRGGYEQYF
-	TRBV10-1	TRBJ2-7	CASSDDLAGASYEQYF
-	TRBV29-1	TRBJ2-5	CSVGTGVQETQYF
-	TRBV27	TRBJ2-1	CASSFVGPYNEQFF
once	TRBV27	TRBJ2-3	CASSLGASDTQYF
-	TRBV28	TRBJ2-3	CASTVRTGVDTQYF
-	TRBV10-3	TRBJ1-2	CAISDVRRRADGTGYTF
-	TRBV19	TRBJ2-1	CASTLGAGSSYNEQFF
-	TRBV7-2	TRBJ2-5	CASSLAFGRETQYF
-	TRBV10-3	TRBJ2-2	CAISERGLRGTGELFF
-	TRBV6-6	TRBJ2-7	CASSGRQGHEQYF
-	TRBV5-1	TRBJ1-1	CASSLGTVNTEAFF
-	TRBV29-1	TRBJ2-7	CSVMDRFGYEQYF
-	TRBV27	TRBJ2-5	CASSPGGALGGAQYF
-	TRBV6-4	TRBJ2-5	CASSEWVAGVQETQYF
-	TRBV7-9	TRBJ1-2	CASSLGPNYGYTF
few	TRBV7-6	TRBJ1-1	CASGQVNTEAFF
-	TRBV30	TRBJ1-4	CAWSPGLEKLFF
-	TRBV11-2	TRBJ2-2	CASTPDRRNTGELFF
-	TRBV18	TRBJ1-5	CASSPKSHNQPQHF
-	TRBV19	TRBJ2-5	CASRRGQAQETQYF
-	TRBV5-1	TRBJ2-5	CASTPAYRGETQYF
once	TRBV27	TRBJ2-3	CASSFSGAYSTDTQYF
-	TRBV5-1	TRBJ2-3	CASSLAGGRTDTQYF